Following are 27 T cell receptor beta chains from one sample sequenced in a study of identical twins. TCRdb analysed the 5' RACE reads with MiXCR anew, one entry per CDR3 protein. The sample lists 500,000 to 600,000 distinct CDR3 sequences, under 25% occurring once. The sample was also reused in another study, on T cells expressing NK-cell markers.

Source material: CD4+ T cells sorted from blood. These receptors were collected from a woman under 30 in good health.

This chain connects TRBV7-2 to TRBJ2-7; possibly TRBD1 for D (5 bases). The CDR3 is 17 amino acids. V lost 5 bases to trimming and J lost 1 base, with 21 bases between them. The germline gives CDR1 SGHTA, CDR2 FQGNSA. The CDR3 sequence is CASSPQSPGSGSYEQYF. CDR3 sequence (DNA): TGTGCCAGCAGCCCTCAGTCTCCAGGGTCAGGTTCCTACGAGCAGTACTTC.

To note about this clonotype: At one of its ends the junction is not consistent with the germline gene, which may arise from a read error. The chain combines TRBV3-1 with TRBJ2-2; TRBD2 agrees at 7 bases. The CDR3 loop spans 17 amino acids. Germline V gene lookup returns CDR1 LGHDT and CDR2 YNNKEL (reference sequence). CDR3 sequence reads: CASSPRGGTILTVELFF. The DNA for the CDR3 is TGTGCCAGCAGCCCCCGCGGGGGAACGATACTTACCGTGGAGCTGTTTTTT.

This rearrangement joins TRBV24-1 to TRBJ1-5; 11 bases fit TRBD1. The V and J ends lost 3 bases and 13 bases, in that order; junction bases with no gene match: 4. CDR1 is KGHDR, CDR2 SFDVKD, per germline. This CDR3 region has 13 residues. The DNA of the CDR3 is TGTGCCACCAGTGATCGACGGGACAGGGGGCAGCATTTT. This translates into CATSDRRDRGQHF.

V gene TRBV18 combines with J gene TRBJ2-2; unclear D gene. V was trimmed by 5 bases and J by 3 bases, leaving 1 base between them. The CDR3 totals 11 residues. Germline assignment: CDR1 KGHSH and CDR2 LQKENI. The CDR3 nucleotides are TGTGCCAGCTCAGACACCGGGGAGCTGTTTTTT. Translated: CASSDTGELFF.

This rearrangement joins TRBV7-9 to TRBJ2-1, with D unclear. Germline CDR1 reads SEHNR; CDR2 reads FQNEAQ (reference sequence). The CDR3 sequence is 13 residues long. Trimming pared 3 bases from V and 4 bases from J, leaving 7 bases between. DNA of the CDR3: TGTGCCAGCAGCTTGTTCGAGTACAATGAGCAGTTCTTC. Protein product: CASSLFEYNEQFF.

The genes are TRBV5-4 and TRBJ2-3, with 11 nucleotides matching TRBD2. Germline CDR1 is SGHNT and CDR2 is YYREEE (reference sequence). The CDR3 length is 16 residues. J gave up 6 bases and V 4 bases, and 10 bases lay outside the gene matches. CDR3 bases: TGTGCCAGCAGCGGCCCCTCTAGCGGGGGGCAGGATACGCAGTATTTT. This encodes CASSGPSSGGQDTQYF.

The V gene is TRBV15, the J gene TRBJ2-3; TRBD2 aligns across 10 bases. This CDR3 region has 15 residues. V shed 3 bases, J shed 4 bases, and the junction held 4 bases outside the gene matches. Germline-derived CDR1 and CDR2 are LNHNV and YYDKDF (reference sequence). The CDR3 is CATSSLAGAADTQYF. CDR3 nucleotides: TGTGCCACCAGCAGCCTAGCGGGAGCAGCAGATACGCAGTATTTT.

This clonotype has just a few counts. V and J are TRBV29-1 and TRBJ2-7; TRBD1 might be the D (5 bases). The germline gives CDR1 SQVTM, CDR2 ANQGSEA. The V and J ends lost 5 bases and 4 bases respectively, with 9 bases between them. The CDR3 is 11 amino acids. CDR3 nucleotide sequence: TGCAGCGTTCTGACAGATTACGAGCAGTACTTC. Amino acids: CSVLTDYEQYF.

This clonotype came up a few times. CDR3 bases: TGTGCCAGCAGTCGCCTGGCAGGGGTGACGAACACCGGGGAGCTGTTTTTT. Protein: CASSRLAGVTNTGELFF. The chain uses TRBV27 and TRBJ2-2, with TRBD1 as a possible D gene (6 bases). The CDR3 sequence is 17 residues long. Between the trimmed V and J ends, which lost 5 bases and 0 bases, there was a span of 16 bases. Germline CDR1 reads MNHEY; CDR2 reads SMNVEV (reference sequence).

The DNA for the CDR3 is TGTGCCAGCACTGGATTTAGCTCTGACACCGGGGAGCTGTTTTTT. This translates into CASTGFSSDTGELFF. This chain uses TRBV2 with TRBJ2-2; D not resolved. From germline, CDR1 is SNHLY and CDR2 FYNNEI. The CDR3 contains 15 residues. Between the trimmed V and J ends, which lost 7 bases and 3 bases, there was a span of 15 bases.

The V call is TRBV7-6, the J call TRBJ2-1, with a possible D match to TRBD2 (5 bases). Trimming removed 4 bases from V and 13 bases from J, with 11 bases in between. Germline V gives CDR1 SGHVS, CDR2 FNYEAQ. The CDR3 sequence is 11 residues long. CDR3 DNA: TGTGCCAGCAGCTCTAGTGGGAGACAGTTCTTC. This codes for CASSSSGRQFF. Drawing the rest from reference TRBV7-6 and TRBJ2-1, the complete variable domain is GAGVSQSPRYKVTKRGQDVALRCDPISGHVSLYWYRQALGQGPEFLTYFNYEAQQDKSGLPNDRFSAERPEGSISTLTIQRTEQRDSAMYRCASSSSGRQFFGPGTRLTVL.

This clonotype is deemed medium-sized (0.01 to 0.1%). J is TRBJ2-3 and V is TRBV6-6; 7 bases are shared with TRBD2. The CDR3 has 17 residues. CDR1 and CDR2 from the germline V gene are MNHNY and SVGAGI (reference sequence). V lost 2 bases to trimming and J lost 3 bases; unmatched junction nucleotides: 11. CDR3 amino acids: CASSYRGMGGRTDTQYF. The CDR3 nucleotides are TGTGCCAGCAGTTACCGGGGGATGGGCGGGAGAACAGATACGCAGTATTTT.

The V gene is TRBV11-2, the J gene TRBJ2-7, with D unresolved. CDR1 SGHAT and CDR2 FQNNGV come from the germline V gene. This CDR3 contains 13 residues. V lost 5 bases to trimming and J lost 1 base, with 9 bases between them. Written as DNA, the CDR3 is TGTGCCAGCAGCGTCGACTGGTCCTACGAGCAGTACTTC. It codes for CASSVDWSYEQYF.

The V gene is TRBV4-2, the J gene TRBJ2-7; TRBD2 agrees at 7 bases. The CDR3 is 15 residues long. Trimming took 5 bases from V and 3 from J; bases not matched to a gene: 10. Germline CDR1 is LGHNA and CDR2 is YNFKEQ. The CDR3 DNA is TGTGCCAGCAGCACTGGCGGGGGACGTCGCTACGAGCAGTACTTC. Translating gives CASSTGGGRRYEQYF.

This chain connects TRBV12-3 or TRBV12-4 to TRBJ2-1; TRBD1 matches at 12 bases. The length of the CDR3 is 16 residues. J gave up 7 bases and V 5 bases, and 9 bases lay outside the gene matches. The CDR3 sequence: CASSPRDRGLRNEQFF. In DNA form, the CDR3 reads TGTGCCAGCAGTCCCCGGGACAGGGGGCTTAGGAATGAGCAGTTCTTC.

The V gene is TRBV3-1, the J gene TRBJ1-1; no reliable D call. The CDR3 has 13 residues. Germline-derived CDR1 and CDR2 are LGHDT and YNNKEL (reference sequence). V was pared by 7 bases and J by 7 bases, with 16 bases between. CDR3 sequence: CASISSLAGEAFF. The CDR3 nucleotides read TGTGCCAGCATTAGCTCCCTAGCAGGTGAAGCTTTCTTT.

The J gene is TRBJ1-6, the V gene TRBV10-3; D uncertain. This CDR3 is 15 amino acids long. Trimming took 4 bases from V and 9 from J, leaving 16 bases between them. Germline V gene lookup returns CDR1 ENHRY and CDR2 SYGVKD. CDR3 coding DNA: TGTGCCATCAGTGTCGAAGAGGGCTGGAGTTCACCCCTCCACTTT. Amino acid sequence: CAISVEEGWSSPLHF.

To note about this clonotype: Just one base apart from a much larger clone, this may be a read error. The CDR3 here is CGARDAVGGELFF. Written as DNA, the CDR3 is TGCGGTGCTAGAGATGCGGTAGGCGGGGAGCTGTTTTTT. The rearrangement joins TRBV20-1 to TRBJ2-2; D is ambiguous. Germline V gene data show CDR1 as DFQATT and CDR2 as SNEGSKA (reference sequence). The CDR3 spans 13 residues.

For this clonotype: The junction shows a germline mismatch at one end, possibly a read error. The CDR3 coding sequence is TGTGCCAGCAGTTACGGAAGGGGAGAGCCCCAACATTTT. Translated: CASSYGRGEPQHF. The chain recombines TRBV6-5 with TRBJ1-5; tentatively, D is TRBD1 (5 bases). Germline CDR1 MNHEY, CDR2 SVGAGI. The CDR3 is made up of 13 amino acids.

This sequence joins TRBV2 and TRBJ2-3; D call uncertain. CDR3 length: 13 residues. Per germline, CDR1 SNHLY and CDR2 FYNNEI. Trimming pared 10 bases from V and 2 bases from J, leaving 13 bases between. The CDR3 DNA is TGTGCCAACTCTCGGTCCCCCACAGATACGCAGTATTTT. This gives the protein CANSRSPTDTQYF.

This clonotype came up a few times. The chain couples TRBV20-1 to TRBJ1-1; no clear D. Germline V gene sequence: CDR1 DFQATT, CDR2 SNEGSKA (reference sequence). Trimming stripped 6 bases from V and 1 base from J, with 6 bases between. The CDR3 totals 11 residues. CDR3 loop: CSALRNTEAFF. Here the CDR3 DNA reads TGCAGTGCCCTTAGGAACACTGAAGCTTTCTTT.

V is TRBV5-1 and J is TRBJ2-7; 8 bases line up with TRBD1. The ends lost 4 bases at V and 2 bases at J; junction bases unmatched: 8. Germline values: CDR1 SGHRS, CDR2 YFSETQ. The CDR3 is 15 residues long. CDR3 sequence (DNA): TGCGCCAGCAGCCCAGGGGGCACAGACCCCTACGAGCAGTACTTC. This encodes CASSPGGTDPYEQYF.

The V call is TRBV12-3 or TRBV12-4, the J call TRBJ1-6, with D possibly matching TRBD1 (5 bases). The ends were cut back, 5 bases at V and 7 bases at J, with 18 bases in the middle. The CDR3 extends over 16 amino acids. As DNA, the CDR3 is TGTGCCAGCAGTCCAGGTCCTCCCTCAGGGAATTCACCCCTCCACTTT. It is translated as CASSPGPPSGNSPLHF.

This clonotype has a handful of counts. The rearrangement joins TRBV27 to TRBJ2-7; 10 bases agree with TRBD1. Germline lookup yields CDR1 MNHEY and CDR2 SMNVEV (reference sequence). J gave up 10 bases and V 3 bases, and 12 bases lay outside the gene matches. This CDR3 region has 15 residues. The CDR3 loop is CASSLNAGTGVSQYF. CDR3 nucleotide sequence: TGTGCCAGCAGTTTGAATGCCGGGACAGGGGTCTCACAGTACTTC.

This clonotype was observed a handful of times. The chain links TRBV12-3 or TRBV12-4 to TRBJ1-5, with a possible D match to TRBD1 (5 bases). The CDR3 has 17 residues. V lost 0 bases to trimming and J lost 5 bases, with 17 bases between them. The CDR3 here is CASSLARFKGAYQPQHF. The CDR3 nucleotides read TGTGCCAGCAGTTTAGCGCGGTTTAAAGGGGCCTATCAGCCCCAGCATTTT.

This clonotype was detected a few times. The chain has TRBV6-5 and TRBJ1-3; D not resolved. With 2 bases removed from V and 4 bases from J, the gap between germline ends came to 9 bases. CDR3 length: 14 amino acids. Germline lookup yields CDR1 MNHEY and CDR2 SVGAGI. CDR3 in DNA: TGTGCCAGCAGTTACAGGTCCTCGGGAAACACCATATATTTT. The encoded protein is CASSYRSSGNTIYF.

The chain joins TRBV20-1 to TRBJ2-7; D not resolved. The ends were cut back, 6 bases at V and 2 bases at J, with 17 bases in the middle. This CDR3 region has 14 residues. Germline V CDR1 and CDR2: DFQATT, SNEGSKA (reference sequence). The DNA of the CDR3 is TGCAGTGCGAGCAACCCCGGTAACGCCTACGAGCAGTACTTC. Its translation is CSASNPGNAYEQYF.